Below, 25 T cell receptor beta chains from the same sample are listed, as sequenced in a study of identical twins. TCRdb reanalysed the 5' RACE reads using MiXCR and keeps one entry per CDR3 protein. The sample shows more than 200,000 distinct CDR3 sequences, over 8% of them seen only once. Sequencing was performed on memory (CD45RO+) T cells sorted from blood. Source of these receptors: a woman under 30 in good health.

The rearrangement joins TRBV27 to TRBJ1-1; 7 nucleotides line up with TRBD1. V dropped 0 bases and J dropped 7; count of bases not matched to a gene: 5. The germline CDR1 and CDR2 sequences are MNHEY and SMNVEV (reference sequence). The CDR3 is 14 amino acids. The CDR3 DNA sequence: TGTGCCAGCAGTTTATCCAGACAGGGCCTTGAAGCTTTCTTT. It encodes CASSLSRQGLEAFF.

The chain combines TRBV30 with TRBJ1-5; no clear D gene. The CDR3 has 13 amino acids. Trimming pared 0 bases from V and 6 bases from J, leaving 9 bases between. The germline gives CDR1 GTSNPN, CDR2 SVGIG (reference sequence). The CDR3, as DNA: TGTGCCTGGAGTGTGAGGGAGGGTCAGCCCCAGCATTTT. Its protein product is CAWSVREGQPQHF. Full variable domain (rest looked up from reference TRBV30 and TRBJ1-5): SQTIHQWPATLVQPVGSPLSLECTVEGTSNPNLYWYRQAAGRGLQLLFYSVGIGQISSEVPQNLSASRPQDRQFILSSKKLLLSDSGFYLCAWSVREGQPQHFGDGTRLSIL.

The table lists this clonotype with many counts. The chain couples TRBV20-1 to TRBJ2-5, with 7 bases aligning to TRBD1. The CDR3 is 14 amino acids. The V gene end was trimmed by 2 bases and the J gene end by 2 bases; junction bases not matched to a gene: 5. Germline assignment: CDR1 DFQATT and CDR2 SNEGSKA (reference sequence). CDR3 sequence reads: CSARFQGVQETQYF. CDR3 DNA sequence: TGCAGTGCTAGATTTCAGGGGGTACAAGAGACCCAGTACTTC.

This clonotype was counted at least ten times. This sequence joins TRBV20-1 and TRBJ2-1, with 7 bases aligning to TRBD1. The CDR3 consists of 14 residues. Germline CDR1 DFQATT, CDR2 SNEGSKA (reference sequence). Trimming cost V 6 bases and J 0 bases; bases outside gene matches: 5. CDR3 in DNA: TGCAGTGCGCACCGGGACAGCTCCTACAATGAGCAGTTCTTC. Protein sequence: CSAHRDSSYNEQFF.

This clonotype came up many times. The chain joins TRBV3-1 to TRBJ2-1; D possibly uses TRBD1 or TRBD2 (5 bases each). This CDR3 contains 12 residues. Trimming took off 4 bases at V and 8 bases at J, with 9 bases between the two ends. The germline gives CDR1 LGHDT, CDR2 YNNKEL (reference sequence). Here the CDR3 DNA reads TGTGCCAGCAGCCTCCGGGACCATGAGCAGTTCTTC. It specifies CASSLRDHEQFF.

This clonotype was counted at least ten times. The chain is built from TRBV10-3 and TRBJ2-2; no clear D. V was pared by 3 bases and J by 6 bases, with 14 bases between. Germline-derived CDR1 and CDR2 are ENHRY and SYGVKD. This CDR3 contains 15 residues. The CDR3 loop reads CAISDTAKTPGELFF. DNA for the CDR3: TGTGCCATCAGTGACACGGCGAAAACCCCCGGGGAGCTGTTTTTT.

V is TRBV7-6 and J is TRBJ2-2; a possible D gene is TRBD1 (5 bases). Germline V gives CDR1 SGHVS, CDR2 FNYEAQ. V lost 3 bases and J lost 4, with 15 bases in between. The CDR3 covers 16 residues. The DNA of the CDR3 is TGTGCCAGCAGCTTGGGGCAGTCTATCGGCACCGGGGAGCTGTTTTTT. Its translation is CASSLGQSIGTGELFF.

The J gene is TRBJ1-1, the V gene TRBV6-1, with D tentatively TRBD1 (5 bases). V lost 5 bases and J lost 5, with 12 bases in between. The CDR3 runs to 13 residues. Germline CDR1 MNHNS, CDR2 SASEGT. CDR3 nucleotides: TGTGCCAGCAGTACAGGATCTGCAACTGAAGCTTTCTTT. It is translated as CASSTGSATEAFF.

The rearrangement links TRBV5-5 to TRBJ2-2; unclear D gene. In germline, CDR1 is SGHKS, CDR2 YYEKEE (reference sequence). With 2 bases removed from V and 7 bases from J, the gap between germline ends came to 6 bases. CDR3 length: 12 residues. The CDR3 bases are TGTGCCAGCAGCTTCTCAGGCGGGGAGCTGTTTTTT. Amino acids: CASSFSGGELFF.

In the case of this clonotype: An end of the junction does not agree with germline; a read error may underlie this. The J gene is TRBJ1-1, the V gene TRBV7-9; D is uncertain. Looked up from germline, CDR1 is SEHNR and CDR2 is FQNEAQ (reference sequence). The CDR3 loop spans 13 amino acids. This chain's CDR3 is CASTNSRNTEAFF. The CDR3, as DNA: TGTGCCAGCACCAACTCCAGGAACACTGAAGCTTTCTTC.

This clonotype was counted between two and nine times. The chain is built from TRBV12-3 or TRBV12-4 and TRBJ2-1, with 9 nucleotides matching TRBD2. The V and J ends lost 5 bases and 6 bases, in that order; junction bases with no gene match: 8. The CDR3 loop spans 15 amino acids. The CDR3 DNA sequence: TGTGCCAGCAGTCCGGGACTAGCTCCGCCCAATGAGCAGTTCTTC. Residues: CASSPGLAPPNEQFF.

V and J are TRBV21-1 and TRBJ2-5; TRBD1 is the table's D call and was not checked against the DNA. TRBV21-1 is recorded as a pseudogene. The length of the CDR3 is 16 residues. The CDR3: CASSHSGTEVKETQYF. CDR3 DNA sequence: TGTGCCAGCAGCCACTCCGGGACAGAAGTAAAAGAGACCCAGTACTTC.

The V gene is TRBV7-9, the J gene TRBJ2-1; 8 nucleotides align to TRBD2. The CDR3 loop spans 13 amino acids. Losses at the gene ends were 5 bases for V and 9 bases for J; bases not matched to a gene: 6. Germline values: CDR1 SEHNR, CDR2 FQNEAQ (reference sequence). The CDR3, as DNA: TGTGCCAGCAGCCTTAGCGGGACCGGTGAGCAGTTCTTC. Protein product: CASSLSGTGEQFF.

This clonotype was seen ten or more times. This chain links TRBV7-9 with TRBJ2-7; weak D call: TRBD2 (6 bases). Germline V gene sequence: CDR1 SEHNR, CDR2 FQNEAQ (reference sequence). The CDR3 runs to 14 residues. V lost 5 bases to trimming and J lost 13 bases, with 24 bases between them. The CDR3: CASSEFTSSGGTYF. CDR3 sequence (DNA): TGTGCCAGCAGCGAGTTCACAAGTAGCGGTGGGACCTACTTC.

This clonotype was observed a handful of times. CDR3 sequence: CSARDPRDGNQPQHF. CDR3 bases: TGCAGTGCTAGAGATCCTCGGGACGGCAATCAGCCCCAGCATTTT. The V and J genes are TRBV20-1 and TRBJ1-5; D is possibly TRBD1 (5 bases). Trimming removed 0 bases from V and 2 bases from J, with 11 bases in between. CDR1 and CDR2 from the germline V gene are DFQATT and SNEGSKA (reference sequence). The CDR3 has 15 residues.

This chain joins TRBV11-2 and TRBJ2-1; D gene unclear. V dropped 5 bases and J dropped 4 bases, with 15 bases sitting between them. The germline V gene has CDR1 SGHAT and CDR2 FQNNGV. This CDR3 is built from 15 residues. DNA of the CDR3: TGTGCCAGCAGCCGCGAGTGGACCTCTTACAATGAGCAGTTCTTC. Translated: CASSREWTSYNEQFF.

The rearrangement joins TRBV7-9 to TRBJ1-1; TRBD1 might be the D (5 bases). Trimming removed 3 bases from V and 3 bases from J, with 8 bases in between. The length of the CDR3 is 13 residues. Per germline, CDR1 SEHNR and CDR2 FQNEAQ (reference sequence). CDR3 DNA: TGTGCCAGCAGCTTTACGACAGACACTGAAGCTTTCTTT. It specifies CASSFTTDTEAFF.

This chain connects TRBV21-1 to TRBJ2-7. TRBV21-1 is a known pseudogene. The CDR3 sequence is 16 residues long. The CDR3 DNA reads TGTGCCAGCACCTGGGTTAGGCTATTGCGGCTCTACGAGCAGTACTTC. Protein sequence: CASTWVRLLRLYEQYF.

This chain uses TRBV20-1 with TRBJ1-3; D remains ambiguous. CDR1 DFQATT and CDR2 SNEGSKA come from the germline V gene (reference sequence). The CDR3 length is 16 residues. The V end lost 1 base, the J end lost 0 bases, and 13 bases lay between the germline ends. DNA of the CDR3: TGCAGTGCTAGAGCCCGGCGAGAATTCTCTGGAAACACCATATATTTT. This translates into CSARARREFSGNTIYF.

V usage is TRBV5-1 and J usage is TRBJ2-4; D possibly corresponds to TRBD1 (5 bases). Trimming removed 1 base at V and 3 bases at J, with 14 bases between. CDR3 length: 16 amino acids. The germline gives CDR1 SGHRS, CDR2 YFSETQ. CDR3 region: CASSLSAGKGKNIQYF. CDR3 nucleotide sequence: TGCGCCAGCAGCTTGTCCGCAGGGAAGGGCAAAAACATTCAGTACTTC.

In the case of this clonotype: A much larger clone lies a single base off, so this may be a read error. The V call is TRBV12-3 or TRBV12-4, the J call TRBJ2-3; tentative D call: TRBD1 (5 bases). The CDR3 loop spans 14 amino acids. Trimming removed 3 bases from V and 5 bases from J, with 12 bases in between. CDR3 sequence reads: CASSFLWGIDTQYF. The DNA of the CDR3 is TGTGCCAGCAGTTTTTTGTGGGGCATAGATACGCAGTATTTT.

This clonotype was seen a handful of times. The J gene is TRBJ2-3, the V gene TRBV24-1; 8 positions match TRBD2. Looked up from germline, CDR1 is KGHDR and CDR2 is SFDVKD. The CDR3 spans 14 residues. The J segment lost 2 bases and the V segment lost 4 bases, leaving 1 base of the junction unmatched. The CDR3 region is CATSDGGVTDTQYF. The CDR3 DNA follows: TGTGCCACCAGTGACGGGGGGGTCACAGATACGCAGTATTTT.

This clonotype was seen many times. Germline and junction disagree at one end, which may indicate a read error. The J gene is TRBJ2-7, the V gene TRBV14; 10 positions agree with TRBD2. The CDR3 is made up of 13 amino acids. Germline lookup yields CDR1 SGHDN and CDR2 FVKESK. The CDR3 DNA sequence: TGTGCCAGCAGCCTGTCCCTAGCGGGGGTAACCGACTTC. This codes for CASSLSLAGVTDF.

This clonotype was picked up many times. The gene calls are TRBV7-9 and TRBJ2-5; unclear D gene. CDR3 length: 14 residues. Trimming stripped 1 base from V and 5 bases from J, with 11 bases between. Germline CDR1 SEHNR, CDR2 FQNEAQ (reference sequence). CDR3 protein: CASSLGRMSETQYF. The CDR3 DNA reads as TGTGCCAGCAGCTTAGGCCGGATGAGCGAGACCCAGTACTTC.

CDR3 protein: CAISERESSLNEQFF. The CDR3 nucleotides are TGTGCCATCAGTGAGCGGGAGTCGAGTTTGAATGAGCAGTTCTTC. This chain joins TRBV10-3 and TRBJ2-1; a possible D gene is TRBD2 (6 bases). This CDR3 region has 15 residues. Germline V CDR1 and CDR2: ENHRY, SYGVKD. Trimming removed 2 bases at V and 7 bases at J, with 15 bases between.